This is a list of T cell receptor beta chains from one sample in a study of T cells after yellow fever vaccination. TCRdb used MiXCR to reprocess the 5' RACE reads, holding one entry per CDR3 protein. The sample consists of 110,000 to 150,000 distinct CDR3 sequences, about 6.9% of them appearing once. The sample here was CD4+ T cells sorted from PBMCs, taken 10 days after the yellow fever booster vaccination. The receptors were sampled from a man aged 25 to 45 who received the YFV17D yellow fever vaccine. Both conserved end residues are part of each CDR3.

j_call cdr3_length v_call cdr3_aa
TRBJ2-1 15 TRBV5-4 CASSLATRRGNEQFF
TRBJ2-4 16 TRBV10-3 CAISESSGLAKNIQYF
TRBJ1-2 13 TRBV20-1 CSASGDREGGYTF
TRBJ1-2 15 TRBV10-3 CAISEAVRGDYGYTF
TRBJ1-5 15 TRBV12-3/TRBV12-4 CASSLQGSGNQPQHF
TRBJ1-2 9 TRBV7-2 CASSLLGHF
TRBJ2-5 14 TRBV15 CATSKDYFQETQYF
TRBJ2-1 13 TRBV19 CASRQVNYNEQFF
TRBJ1-2 15 TRBV4-3 CASSQNSGTAYGYTF
TRBJ2-3 15 TRBV5-1 CASSLAGRGTDTQYF
TRBJ2-2 15 TRBV5-1 CASKLGGLNTGELFF
TRBJ2-1 15 TRBV20-1 CSAPGGGRFDNEQFF
TRBJ2-4 15 TRBV25-1 CASSDTRAGGNIQYF
TRBJ2-3 9 TRBV7-6 CASSFPQYF
TRBJ1-6 12 TRBV12-3/TRBV12-4 CASSTLEVPLHF
TRBJ2-3 18 TRBV12-3/TRBV12-4 CASRPLAGGRSDTDTQYF
TRBJ1-3 15 TRBV16 CASSQSYTPGNTIYF
TRBJ1-5 15 TRBV20-1 CSASFGVAGNQPQHF
TRBJ2-5 14 TRBV5-4 CASSGTGGTETQYF
TRBJ1-1 13 TRBV5-4 CASSKTANTEAFF
TRBJ2-7 12 TRBV28 CASSRVGYEQYF
TRBJ1-2 13 TRBV20-1 CSAGLGATYGYTF
TRBJ2-2 17 TRBV30 CAWSPYRRGAFAGELFF
TRBJ2-1 16 TRBV10-3 CAIINLRDRGINEQFF
TRBJ2-2 13 TRBV24-1 CATSDTVLRELFF
TRBJ2-7 10 TRBV20-1 CSGLNGEQYF
TRBJ1-1 15 TRBV4-2 CASSQGAGQGTEAFF
TRBJ2-3 19 TRBV5-6 CASSPRTSGRPGSTDTQYF
TRBJ2-1 14 TRBV23-1 CASSQSWSYNEQFF
TRBJ1-3 15 TRBV3-1 CASSQERGGGNTIYF